These 20 T cell receptor beta chains came from one sample sequenced in a study of spatial heterogeneity in lung cancer. Study results and caveats: It was found that expanded intratumoral alpha and beta TCR counts tracked tumor mutation counts.

These receptors have no identified antigens. Via MiXCR, TCRdb re-called the 5' RACE reads, giving one row per CDR3 protein. This sample has 12,000 or so distinct CDR3 sequences, with about 14% found just once. Time point denoted: sample taken at primary tumor resection. The specimen was lung tumor tissue, collected at surgery. The receptor source for this set is a male donor with early-stage non-small cell lung cancer.

This clonotype occurred a few times. This chain joins TRBV5-6 and TRBJ2-5; tentatively, D is TRBD1 (6 bases). This CDR3 comprises 14 residues. Between the trimmed V and J ends, which lost 0 bases and 4 bases, there was a span of 10 bases. Germline CDR1 SGHDT, CDR2 YYEEEE. The CDR3, as DNA: TGTGCCAGCAGCTTGGCAGGGGACGGAGAGACCCAGTACTTC. Protein product: CASSLAGDGETQYF.

This clonotype was recorded at least ten times. The chain uses TRBV12-3 or TRBV12-4 and TRBJ1-1; no clear D gene. Trimming pared 5 bases from V and 4 bases from J, leaving 8 bases between. The CDR3 is 12 residues long. CDR3 bases: TGTGCCAGCAGTCCGGGGAGCACTGAAGCTTTCTTT. Translating it yields CASSPGSTEAFF.

This clonotype was seen repeatedly, ten times or more. The chain uses TRBV28 and TRBJ1-5; D not certain. CDR3 length: 17 amino acids. Per the germline V gene, CDR1 is MDHEN and CDR2 is SYDVKM. Trimming pared 6 bases from V and 6 bases from J, leaving 24 bases between. CDR3 nucleotides: TGTGCCAGCAGGCGATCCCCTACAGTCCTCGGCGGTCAGCCCCAGCATTTT. Encoded protein: CASRRSPTVLGGQPQHF.

The V and J genes are TRBV5-1 and TRBJ2-7; 10 bases fit TRBD2. V lost 5 bases, J lost 0 bases, and 14 bases stayed unmatched. In germline, CDR1 is SGHRS, CDR2 YFSETQ. This CDR3 contains 18 residues. For the CDR3, the DNA is TGCGCCAGCAGTCCGAGGTTCCTACTAGCGGGAAGCTCCTACGAGCAGTACTTC. This translates into CASSPRFLLAGSSYEQYF.

This clonotype is deemed medium-sized (0.01 to 0.1%). The chain is built from TRBV3-1 and TRBJ2-1; weak D call: TRBD2 (6 bases). Germline values: CDR1 LGHDT, CDR2 YNNKEL (reference sequence). Trimming left V 0 bases short and J 7 bases short, with 7 bases between. The CDR3 extends over 13 amino acids. Here the CDR3 reads CASSQDGGNEQFF. The CDR3 region has the DNA TGTGCCAGCAGCCAAGACGGGGGAAATGAGCAGTTCTTC.

This clonotype ranks as medium-sized (0.01 to 0.1%). This chain links TRBV5-5 with TRBJ2-7; TRBD2 agrees at 10 bases. This CDR3 has 17 amino acids. Unmatched junction bases numbered 7, after V lost 0 bases and J lost 1 base. The germline gives CDR1 SGHKS, CDR2 YYEKEE (reference sequence). The CDR3 coding sequence is TGTGCCAGCAGCTTGGAGGGGTCTAGCGGGGGTTCCTACGAGCAGTACTTC. Its translation is CASSLEGSSGGSYEQYF.

This clonotype occurred many times. This chain links TRBV20-1 with TRBJ2-5, with D perhaps matching TRBD1 or TRBD2 (5 bases each). The CDR3 totals 14 residues. Germline V gene sequence: CDR1 DFQATT, CDR2 SNEGSKA (reference sequence). V shed 5 bases and J shed 0 bases, with 13 bases lying between them. CDR3 region: CSAQKVGDQETQYF. The DNA for the CDR3 is TGCAGTGCTCAGAAGGTGGGGGACCAAGAGACCCAGTACTTC.

This clonotype was observed a handful of times. The rearrangement links TRBV29-1 to TRBJ2-3; D perhaps matches TRBD1 (5 bases). The germline gives CDR1 SQVTM, CDR2 ANQGSEA. The CDR3 spans 13 residues. Trimming took off 4 bases at V and 0 bases at J, with 8 bases between the two ends. CDR3: CSVGGRSTDTQYF. The CDR3 nucleotides read TGCAGCGTTGGGGGCCGGAGCACAGATACGCAGTATTTT.

The chain combines TRBV20-1 with TRBJ1-1, with D hard to call. Germline CDR1 and CDR2: DFQATT and SNEGSKA (reference sequence). CDR3 length: 13 amino acids. The germline V and J ends were trimmed by 6 bases and 10 bases, with 21 bases remaining between them. CDR3 loop: CSAPATGGLAAFF. In nucleotides, the CDR3 is TGCAGTGCGCCGGCGACGGGAGGACTTGCAGCTTTCTTT.

The chain recombines TRBV7-6 with TRBJ2-1; D is perhaps TRBD1 (8 bases). The germline gives CDR1 SGHVS, CDR2 FNYEAQ. Trimming left V 5 bases short and J 5 bases short, with 19 bases between. There are 16 residues in the CDR3. The CDR3 DNA follows: TGTGCCAGCAGCCCCATTACAGGGGGGGTCAACAATGAGCAGTTCTTC. It specifies CASSPITGGVNNEQFF.

This clonotype was seen many times. V is TRBV20-1 and J is TRBJ1-1; the D is unclear. This CDR3 comprises 14 residues. Trimming shortened V by 3 bases and J by 0 bases, and 11 bases separated the two germline ends. Germline V gene data show CDR1 as DFQATT and CDR2 as SNEGSKA (reference sequence). The CDR3 loop is CSARETQLNTEAFF. The CDR3 coding sequence is TGCAGTGCTAGGGAGACTCAACTGAACACTGAAGCTTTCTTT.

The count of this clonotype is one. The V call is TRBV28, the J call TRBJ1-2; maybe TRBD1 (6 bases). CDR1 is MDHEN, CDR2 SYDVKM, per germline. V lost 5 bases and J 2 bases, leaving 12 bases between the germline ends. This CDR3 comprises 14 residues. CDR3 sequence reads: CASSPGARNYGYTF. The CDR3 DNA reads TGTGCCAGCAGTCCGGGGGCGCGGAACTATGGCTACACCTTC.

This clonotype was seen repeatedly, ten times or more. The genes are TRBV20-1 and TRBJ1-2, with TRBD1 identical over 7 bases. Trimming at V came to 1 base and at J to 4 bases, leaving 3 bases not matched to a gene. The CDR3 loop spans 13 amino acids. Looked up from germline, CDR1 is DFQATT and CDR2 is SNEGSKA (reference sequence). Written as DNA, the CDR3 is TGCAGTGCTAGAGTGGGGACAGCCTATGGCTACACCTTC. Translating gives CSARVGTAYGYTF.

Many counts were recorded for this clonotype. This sequence joins TRBV27 and TRBJ2-7; D is uncertain. This CDR3 is 13 amino acids long. V was shortened by 4 bases and J by 6 bases, with 13 bases between the two germline ends. Germline assignment: CDR1 MNHEY and CDR2 SMNVEV (reference sequence). The CDR3 spells CASSSGLPSEQYF. CDR3 nucleotides: TGTGCCAGCAGTTCCGGGCTTCCCAGCGAGCAGTACTTC.

In its sample, this clonotype was seen once. V gene TRBV29-1 combines with J gene TRBJ2-3, with 11 bases fitting TRBD2. The CDR3 sequence is 14 residues long. V trimming: 6 bases; J trimming: 5 bases; junction bases outside the gene matches: 7. Germline CDR1 is SQVTM and CDR2 is ANQGSEA. This CDR3 is CSVVTSGKRDTQYF. CDR3 nucleotide sequence: TGCAGCGTGGTGACTAGCGGGAAAAGAGATACGCAGTATTTT.

This clonotype was recorded a few times. V is TRBV5-5 and J is TRBJ1-2; D is uncertain. The CDR3 consists of 14 residues. CDR1 SGHKS and CDR2 YYEKEE come from the germline V gene (reference sequence). V shed 4 bases and J shed 4 bases, with 14 bases lying between them. The CDR3 sequence is CASSPDSGGYGYTF. As DNA, the CDR3 is TGTGCCAGCAGCCCCGATTCTGGCGGCTATGGCTACACCTTC.

CDR3 nucleotide sequence: TGTGCCAGCAGCTTATCCTATAATTCACCCCTCCACTTT. This sequence encodes CASSLSYNSPLHF. The rearrangement uses TRBV7-2 and TRBJ1-6; D gene unclear. CDR3 length: 13 amino acids. Germline lookup yields CDR1 SGHTA and CDR2 FQGNSA. V dropped 2 bases and J dropped 1 base, with 0 bases sitting between them.

In its sample, this clonotype was seen many times. The rearrangement joins TRBV10-2 to TRBJ1-1, with D unclear. The ends were cut back, 8 bases at V and 3 bases at J, with 7 bases in the middle. CDR3 length equals 11 residues. Germline V gene data show CDR1 as WSHSY and CDR2 as SAAADI. CDR3 sequence: CASREDTEAFF. As DNA, the CDR3 is TGCGCCAGCCGGGAGGACACTGAAGCTTTCTTT.

This clonotype came up many times. The chain uses TRBV12-3 or TRBV12-4 and TRBJ2-1; TRBD2 aligns across 7 bases. V lost 6 bases and J lost 8; bases outside the gene matches: 4. This CDR3 spans 12 amino acids. CDR3 loop: CASRSTSDEQFF. The CDR3 nucleotides read TGTGCCAGCAGGAGCACTAGCGATGAGCAGTTCTTC.

The chain is built from TRBV12-3 or TRBV12-4 and TRBJ1-1; D call uncertain. V lost 6 bases and J lost 1, with 15 bases in between. This CDR3 comprises 15 residues. The CDR3 spells CASSRRRTENTEAFF. CDR3 bases: TGTGCCAGCAGCCGACGACGAACCGAGAACACTGAAGCTTTCTTT.